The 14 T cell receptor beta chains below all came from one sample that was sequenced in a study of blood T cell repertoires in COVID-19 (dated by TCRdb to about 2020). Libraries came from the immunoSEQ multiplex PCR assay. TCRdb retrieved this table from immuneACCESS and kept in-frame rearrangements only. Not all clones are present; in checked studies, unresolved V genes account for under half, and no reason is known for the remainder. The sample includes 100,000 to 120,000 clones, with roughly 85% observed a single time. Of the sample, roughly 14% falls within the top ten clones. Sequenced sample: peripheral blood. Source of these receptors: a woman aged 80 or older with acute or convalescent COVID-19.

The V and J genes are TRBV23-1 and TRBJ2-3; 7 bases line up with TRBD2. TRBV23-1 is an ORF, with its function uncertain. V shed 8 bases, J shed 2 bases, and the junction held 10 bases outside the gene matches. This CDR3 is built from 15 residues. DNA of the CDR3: TGCGCCAGCCCTGGGGGGGGTGCCGACACAGATACGCAGTATTTT. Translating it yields CASPGGGADTDTQYF.

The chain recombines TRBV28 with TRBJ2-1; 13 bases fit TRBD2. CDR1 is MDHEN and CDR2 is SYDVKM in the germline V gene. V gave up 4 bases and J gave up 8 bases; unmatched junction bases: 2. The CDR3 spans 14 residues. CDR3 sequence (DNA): TGTGCCAGCAGTTGGACTAGCGGGAGTGATGAGCAGTTCTTC. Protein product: CASSWTSGSDEQFF.

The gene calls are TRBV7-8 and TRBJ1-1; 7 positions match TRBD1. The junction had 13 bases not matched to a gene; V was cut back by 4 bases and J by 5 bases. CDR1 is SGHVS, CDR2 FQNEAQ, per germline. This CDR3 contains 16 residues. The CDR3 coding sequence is TGTGCCAGCAGCTCCCGGGACAGAGCACGGCTAACTGAAGCTTTCTTT. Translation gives CASSSRDRARLTEAFF.

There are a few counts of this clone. In nucleotides, the CDR3 is TGTGCCAGCACTCTAACCTCCGGGACTCCCGGGGAGCTGTTTTTT. It codes for CASTLTSGTPGELFF. The rearrangement joins TRBV11-3 to TRBJ2-2, with D possibly being TRBD2 (6 bases). This CDR3 region has 15 residues. Germline-derived CDR1 and CDR2 are SGHNT and YENEEA. Trimming took 7 bases from V and 6 from J, leaving 18 bases between them.

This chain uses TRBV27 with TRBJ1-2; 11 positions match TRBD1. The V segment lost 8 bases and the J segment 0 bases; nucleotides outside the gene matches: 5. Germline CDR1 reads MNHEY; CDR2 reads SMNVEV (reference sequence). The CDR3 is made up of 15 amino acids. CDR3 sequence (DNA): TGTGCCAGCCGCGGACAGGGGGCAGCTAACTATGGCTACACCTTC. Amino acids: CASRGQGAANYGYTF.

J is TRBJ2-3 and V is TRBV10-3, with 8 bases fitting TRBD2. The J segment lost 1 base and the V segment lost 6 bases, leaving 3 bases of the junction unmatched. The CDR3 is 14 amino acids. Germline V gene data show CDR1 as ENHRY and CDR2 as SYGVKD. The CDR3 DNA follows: TGTGCCATCAGACTGACTAGCGGCACAGATACGCAGTATTTT. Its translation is CAIRLTSGTDTQYF.

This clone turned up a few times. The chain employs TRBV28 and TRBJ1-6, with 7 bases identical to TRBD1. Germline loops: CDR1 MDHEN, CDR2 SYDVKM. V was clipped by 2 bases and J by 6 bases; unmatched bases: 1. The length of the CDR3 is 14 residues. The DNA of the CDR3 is TGTGCCAGCAGTTTAAGGGGGCGTAATTCACCCCTCCACTTT. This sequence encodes CASSLRGRNSPLHF.

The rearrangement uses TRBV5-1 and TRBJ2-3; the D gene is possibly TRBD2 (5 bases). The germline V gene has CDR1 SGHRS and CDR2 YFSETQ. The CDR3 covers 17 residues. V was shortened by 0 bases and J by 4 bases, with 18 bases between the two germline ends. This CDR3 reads CASSLDPQRTGADTQYF. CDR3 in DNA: TGCGCCAGCAGCTTGGACCCCCAGCGGACCGGCGCAGATACGCAGTATTTT.

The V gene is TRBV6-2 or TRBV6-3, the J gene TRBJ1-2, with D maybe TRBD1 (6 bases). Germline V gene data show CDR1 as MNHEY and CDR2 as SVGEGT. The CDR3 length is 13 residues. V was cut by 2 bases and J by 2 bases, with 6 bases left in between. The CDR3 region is CASSYQGNYGYTF. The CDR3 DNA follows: TGTGCCAGCAGTTACCAGGGGAACTATGGCTACACCTTC.

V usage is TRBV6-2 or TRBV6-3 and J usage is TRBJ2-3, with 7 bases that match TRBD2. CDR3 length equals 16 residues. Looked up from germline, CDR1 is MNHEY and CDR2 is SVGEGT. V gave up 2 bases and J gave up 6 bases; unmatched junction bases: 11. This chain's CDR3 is CASSYRTSALGDTQYF. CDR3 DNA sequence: TGTGCCAGCAGTTACCGTACTAGCGCTCTAGGGGATACGCAGTATTTT.

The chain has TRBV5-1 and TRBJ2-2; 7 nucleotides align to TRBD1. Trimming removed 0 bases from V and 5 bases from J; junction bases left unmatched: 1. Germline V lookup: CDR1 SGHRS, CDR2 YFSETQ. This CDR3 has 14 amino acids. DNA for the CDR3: TGCGCCAGCAGCTTGGAACAGGGGACCGGGGAGCTGTTTTTT. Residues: CASSLEQGTGELFF.

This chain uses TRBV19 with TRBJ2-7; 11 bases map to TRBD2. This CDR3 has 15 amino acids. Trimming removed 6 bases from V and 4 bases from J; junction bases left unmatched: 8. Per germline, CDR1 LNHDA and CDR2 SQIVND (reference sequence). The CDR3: CASSETSGSWYEQYV. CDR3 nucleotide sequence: TGTGCCAGTAGCGAAACTAGCGGGAGCTGGTACGAGCAGTACGTC.

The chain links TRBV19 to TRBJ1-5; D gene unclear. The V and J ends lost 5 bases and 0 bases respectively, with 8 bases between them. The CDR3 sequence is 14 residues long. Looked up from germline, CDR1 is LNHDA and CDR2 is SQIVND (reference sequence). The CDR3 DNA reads TGTGCCAGTAGTTTCGAACATAGCAATCAGCCCCAGCATTTT. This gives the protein CASSFEHSNQPQHF. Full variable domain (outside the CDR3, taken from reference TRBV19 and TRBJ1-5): DGGITQSPKYLFRKEGQNVTLSCEQNLNHDAMYWYRQDPGQGLRLIYYSQIVNDFQKGDIAEGYSVSREKKESFPLTVTSAQKNPTAFYLCASSFEHSNQPQHFGDGTRLSIL.

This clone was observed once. The CDR3 DNA reads TGCAGTGCTAGAGAGGGACAGGCGGCTTTCTTT. Its protein product is CSAREGQAAFF. The chain uses TRBV20-1 and TRBJ1-1; 8 bases are a match to TRBD1. The length of the CDR3 is 11 residues. The V gene's germline CDR1 is DFQATT and CDR2 SNEGSKA (reference sequence). V shed 0 bases and J 11 bases; nucleotides not matched to a gene: 2.